This T cell receptor (beta chain) derives from a study of T-cell memory formation after mild COVID-19. Study information: TCR clusters showed largely donor specificity. Whole-study findings and limits: Clones contracting day 15 to 85 were balanced CD4/CD8; later expanders leaned CD4+. Contracting clones localized mainly to CM and EM when CD4+ and mainly to EMRA when CD8+.

TCRalpha and TCRbeta libraries used 5'RACE with constant-segment primers and UMIs. MiXCR, run by TCRdb on the 5' RACE reads, gives a single entry per CDR3 protein. This sample has around 410,000 distinct CDR3 sequences, with less than 25% found just once. This clonotype was counted many times. The antigen remains undetermined. CDR1 SGDLS and CDR2 YYNGEE come from the germline V gene. V lost 6 bases, J lost 3 bases, and 18 bases lay in between. The CDR3 sequence is 15 residues long. This sequence joins TRBV9 and TRBJ1-1; D uncertain. The TCR was taken from an adult woman who had mild COVID-19 (a few samples of this study predate the infection). Cell type and time point are not known. Sequencing was done on a sample of PBMCs or a T cell subset sorted from them (not recorded which). The CDR3 spells CASIKLAALDTEAFF. Here the CDR3 DNA reads TGTGCCAGCATCAAGCTGGCAGCTCTCGACACTGAAGCTTTCTTT.